The 28 T cell receptor beta chains in this list originate from one sample, sequenced in a study of blood T cell repertoires in COVID-19. The repertoire was sequenced with immunoSEQ multiplex PCR; TCRdb's copy has only in-frame clones and lacks some. The table lists fewer than 70,000 clones, 80% to 90% of them singletons. Input material: peripheral blood. The receptors stem from a man aged 45 to 65 with active COVID-19.

V is TRBV7-2 and J is TRBJ2-7, with 9 bases that match TRBD2. Looked up from germline, CDR1 is SGHTA and CDR2 is FQGNSA. V lost 1 base and J lost 0; bases outside the gene matches: 10. The CDR3 contains 18 residues. CDR3 protein: CASSLVRSRTSDSYEQYF. The CDR3 DNA sequence: TGTGCCAGCAGCTTAGTGCGTTCTCGGACTAGCGACTCCTACGAGCAGTACTTC.

The chain links TRBV11-2 to TRBJ2-4, with TRBD1 identical over 9 bases. There are 17 residues in the CDR3. CDR1 is SGHAT and CDR2 is FQNNGV in the germline V gene. The V segment lost 5 bases and the J segment 0 bases; nucleotides outside the gene matches: 8. The CDR3 here is CASSPRTGDLAKNIQYF. CDR3 nucleotide sequence: TGTGCCAGCAGCCCCAGGACAGGGGACCTAGCCAAAAACATTCAGTACTTC.

In the case of this clone: A junction end diverges from the germline sequence, so it may reflect a read error. The rearrangement joins TRBV19 to TRBJ1-1; D may be TRBD1 (5 bases). The CDR3 is 10 amino acids. Germline CDR1 and CDR2: LNHDA and SQIVND (reference sequence). CDR3 nucleotides: TGTGCCAGCGGGCTGACAGCTACCTTTTTT. It yields the protein CASGLTATFF.

The chain couples TRBV3-1 (or the pseudogene TRBV3-2) to TRBJ2-1; TRBD2 matches at 9 bases. Germline values: CDR1 LGHDT, CDR2 YNNKEL (reference sequence). Trimming cost V 6 bases and J 5 bases; bases outside gene matches: 8. The CDR3 covers 15 residues. DNA for the CDR3: TGTGCCAGCAGACCAGCGGGGGGCTCTCACAATGAGCAGTTCTTC. This encodes CASRPAGGSHNEQFF.

The V call is TRBV10-3, the J call TRBJ2-1, with D perhaps matching TRBD2 (5 bases). V was clipped by 5 bases and J by 5 bases, with 16 bases between them. The CDR3 sequence is 15 residues long. Germline values: CDR1 ENHRY, CDR2 SYGVKD. The CDR3, as DNA: TGTGCCATCAGTCCGACGGGGAGAGGAGACAATGAGCAGTTCTTC. Protein: CAISPTGRGDNEQFF.

The chain carries TRBV5-6 and TRBJ1-1, with D possibly TRBD1 on 5 matching bases. The germline CDR1 and CDR2 sequences are SGHDT and YYEEEE. This CDR3 is built from 14 residues. Trimming pared 4 bases from V and 0 bases from J, leaving 10 bases between. This CDR3 is CASSRGNLNTEAFF. CDR3 sequence (DNA): TGTGCCAGCAGCCGGGGGAATTTGAACACTGAAGCTTTCTTT.

The chain uses TRBV28 and TRBJ1-1; no clear D gene. The CDR3 loop spans 14 amino acids. Germline V gives CDR1 MDHEN, CDR2 SYDVKM. Trimming pared 4 bases from V and 1 base from J, leaving 10 bases between. The CDR3 coding sequence is TGTGCCAGCAGTTCAATGGGAGAGAACACTGAAGCTTTCTTT. Its protein is CASSSMGENTEAFF.

The J gene is TRBJ2-2, the V gene TRBV18; a possible D gene is TRBD1 (5 bases). V dropped 3 bases and J dropped 0 bases, with 14 bases sitting between them. Germline V CDR1 and CDR2: KGHSH, LQKENI. This CDR3 region has 17 residues. Here the CDR3 DNA reads TGTGCCAGCTCACCTGGTAAAGGGGTCACGAACACCGGGGAGCTGTTTTTT. Translated: CASSPGKGVTNTGELFF.

The gene calls are TRBV5-5 and TRBJ2-1; a possible D gene is TRBD2 (6 bases). CDR1 is SGHKS, CDR2 YYEKEE, per germline (reference sequence). The CDR3 has 16 residues. V was pared by 4 bases and J by 5 bases, with 19 bases between. CDR3 sequence reads: CASSTTPGLTNNEQFF. DNA of the CDR3: TGTGCCAGCAGCACCACCCCGGGACTTACAAACAATGAGCAGTTCTTC. The whole variable domain, remainder taken from reference TRBV5-5 and TRBJ2-1, is DAGVTQSPTHLIKTRGQQVTLRCSPISGHKSVSWYQQVLGQGPQFIFQYYEKEERGRGNFPDRFSARQFPNYSSELNVNALLLGDSALYLCASSTTPGLTNNEQFFGPGTRLTVL.

This clone was detected only once. CDR3 region: CASSRDRGATGELFF. The CDR3, as DNA: TGTGCCAGCTCTCGAGACAGGGGGGCCACCGGGGAGCTGTTTTTT. J is TRBJ2-2 and V is TRBV18, with TRBD1 identical over 9 bases. V lost 6 bases and J lost 4; bases outside the gene matches: 6. The CDR3 consists of 15 residues. Germline V CDR1 and CDR2: KGHSH, LQKENI. Together with reference TRBV18 and TRBJ2-2, the CDR3 gives the full variable domain: NAGVMQNPRHLVRRRGQEARLRCSPMKGHSHVYWYRQLPEEGLKFMVYLQKENIIDESGMPKERFSAEFPKEGPSILRIQQVVRGDSAAYFCASSRDRGATGELFFGEGSRLTVL.

The genes are TRBV2 and TRBJ1-6, with D uncertain. With 8 bases removed from V and 0 bases from J, the gap between germline ends came to 8 bases. The CDR3 is made up of 14 amino acids. The germline V gene has CDR1 SNHLY and CDR2 FYNNEI. This CDR3 reads CASLAVSYNSPLHF. The CDR3 DNA sequence: TGTGCCAGCTTGGCGGTCTCCTATAATTCACCCCTCCACTTT.

The gene calls are TRBV4-3 and TRBJ1-5; a weak D match, TRBD1 (5 bases). Trimming removed 0 bases from V and 2 bases from J, with 8 bases in between. CDR1 LGHNA and CDR2 YSLEER come from the germline V gene. The CDR3 covers 15 residues. The CDR3 nucleotides read TGCGCCAGCAGCCAAGACGGGGGTCGCAATCAGCCCCAGCATTTT. It yields the protein CASSQDGGRNQPQHF.

The chain uses TRBV28 and TRBJ1-5; 7 nucleotides agree with TRBD1. V was clipped by 6 bases and J by 3 bases; unmatched bases: 8. The CDR3 runs to 15 residues. CDR1 and CDR2 (germline): MDHEN, SYDVKM. In DNA form, the CDR3 reads TGTGCCAGCAGCGACCTTACAGGGGTCAATCAGCCCCAGCATTTT. Its protein is CASSDLTGVNQPQHF.

The V call is TRBV6-5, the J call TRBJ2-2; 8 bases are a match to TRBD1. This CDR3 region has 13 residues. Trimming cost V 6 bases and J 5 bases; bases outside gene matches: 2. Per germline, CDR1 MNHEY and CDR2 SVGAGI. The CDR3 coding sequence is TGTGCCAGCAGGGACAGGGAAACCGGGGAGCTGTTTTTT. It specifies CASRDRETGELFF.

The J gene is TRBJ2-5, the V gene TRBV6-5, with 9 bases identical to TRBD2. The V gene's germline CDR1 is MNHEY and CDR2 SVGAGI. This CDR3 contains 15 residues. The J segment lost 3 bases and the V segment lost 4 bases, leaving 6 bases of the junction unmatched. The CDR3, as DNA: TGTGCCAGCAGTTCCTTTAGCGGGGGTAAAGAGACCCAGTACTTC. Protein product: CASSSFSGGKETQYF.

This clone was counted between two and nine times. The gene calls are TRBV9 and TRBJ2-5; the D is unclear. The CDR3 contains 11 residues. The germline gives CDR1 SGDLS, CDR2 YYNGEE. Trimming removed 3 bases at V and 7 bases at J, with 7 bases between. In nucleotides, the CDR3 is TGTGCCAGCAGCGGCTCGGGGACCCAGTACTTC. Protein sequence: CASSGSGTQYF.

The chain joins TRBV14 to TRBJ2-5; maybe TRBD1 (7 bases). Trimming pared 4 bases from V and 4 bases from J, leaving 13 bases between. CDR1 and CDR2 (germline): SGHDN, FVKESK. The length of the CDR3 is 14 residues. For the CDR3, the DNA is TGTGCCAGCAGCCCCCACAGGGGAGGAGAGACCCAGTACTTC. It yields the protein CASSPHRGGETQYF. The whole variable domain, filled in from reference TRBV14 and TRBJ2-5, reads EAGVTQFPSHSVIEKGQTVTLRCDPISGHDNLYWYRRVMGKEIKFLLHFVKESKQDESGMPNNRFLAERTGGTYSTLKVQPAELEDSGVYFCASSPHRGGETQYFGPGTRLLVL.

The chain combines TRBV10-2 with TRBJ2-2; D remains unclear. This CDR3 has 12 amino acids. CDR1 is WSHSY, CDR2 SAAADI, per germline. Trimming removed 5 bases at V and 6 bases at J, with 7 bases between. Here the CDR3 reads CASSFSAGELFF. DNA of the CDR3: TGCGCCAGCAGTTTTTCCGCCGGGGAGCTGTTTTTT.

The chain recombines TRBV2 with TRBJ2-1; 11 positions agree with TRBD2. J gave up 9 bases and V 7 bases, and 11 bases lay outside the gene matches. Germline lookup yields CDR1 SNHLY and CDR2 FYNNEI. CDR3 length: 15 residues. The CDR3: CASTRGSSGGCEQFF. The CDR3 nucleotides are TGTGCCAGCACACGAGGTTCTAGCGGGGGGTGTGAGCAGTTCTTC.

In this sample, this clone turned up a few times. The chain carries TRBV6-5 and TRBJ1-1; D is undetermined. Germline assignment: CDR1 MNHEY and CDR2 SVGAGI. V dropped 6 bases and J dropped 1 base, with 9 bases sitting between them. The CDR3 is made up of 13 amino acids. The CDR3 loop reads CASSITENTEAFF. The CDR3 DNA follows: TGTGCCAGCAGCATAACAGAGAACACTGAAGCTTTCTTT.

The CDR3 is CACRPSITGELFF. CDR3 coding DNA: TGCGCTTGTAGGCCTAGCATCACCGGGGAGCTGTTTTTT. The chain couples TRBV29-1 to TRBJ2-2; a possible D gene is TRBD2 (5 bases). The germline CDR1 and CDR2 sequences are SQVTM and ANQGSEA. The CDR3 runs 13 residues.

This CDR3 is CASSEEGGWVISNQPQHF. Here the CDR3 DNA reads TGTGCCAGCAGTGAAGAGGGGGGGTGGGTTATTAGCAATCAGCCCCAGCATTTT. The chain recombines TRBV6-1 with TRBJ1-5; D may be TRBD1 (6 bases). The CDR3 is made up of 18 amino acids. The germline V and J ends were trimmed by 1 base and 0 bases, with 16 bases remaining between them. CDR1 is MNHNS and CDR2 is SASEGT in the germline V gene.

The chain links TRBV2 to TRBJ2-7; 9 bases align to TRBD2. This CDR3 spans 14 amino acids. Germline V gene sequence: CDR1 SNHLY, CDR2 FYNNEI. Trimming cost V 6 bases and J 3 bases; bases outside gene matches: 6. CDR3: CASRGVLAGYEQYF. The CDR3 nucleotides read TGTGCCAGCAGGGGAGTACTAGCGGGCTACGAGCAGTACTTC.

V and J are TRBV9 and TRBJ1-1; 7 bases are shared with TRBD1. Germline V CDR1 and CDR2: SGDLS, YYNGEE. The CDR3 sequence is 14 residues long. The V segment lost 4 bases and the J segment 1 base; nucleotides outside the gene matches: 4. The CDR3 loop is CASSPTGSNTEAFF. The CDR3 DNA sequence: TGTGCCAGCAGCCCGACAGGGTCGAACACTGAAGCTTTCTTT.

The chain combines TRBV6-2 or TRBV6-3 with TRBJ2-3, with 7 bases identical to TRBD2. The V gene's germline CDR1 is MNHEY and CDR2 SVGEGT. This CDR3 is built from 15 residues. V shed 5 bases, J shed 2 bases, and the junction held 7 bases outside the gene matches. The DNA for the CDR3 is TGTGCCAGCAGTCCCGCGGGGGTCTTCACAGATACGCAGTATTTT. This sequence encodes CASSPAGVFTDTQYF.

The chain has TRBV5-6 and TRBJ2-7; possibly TRBD1 for D (6 bases). Germline CDR1 SGHDT, CDR2 YYEEEE. V lost 3 bases and J 7 bases, leaving 8 bases between the germline ends. The CDR3 is 11 residues long. The CDR3 loop is CASSSQGEQYF. The CDR3 bases are TGTGCCAGCAGCTCCCAGGGGGAGCAGTACTTC.

This clone was seen at least ten times. The genes are TRBV5-4 and TRBJ2-3, with TRBD2 identical over 12 bases. Germline V gene sequence: CDR1 SGHNT, CDR2 YYREEE (reference sequence). The CDR3 is made up of 15 amino acids. J was trimmed by 5 bases and V by 5 bases; bases with no gene match: 6. The CDR3 loop reads CASRPSGGARDTQYF. The CDR3 DNA reads TGTGCCAGCAGACCTAGCGGGGGGGCCCGAGATACGCAGTATTTT.

J is TRBJ2-7 and V is TRBV27, with 7 bases that match TRBD1. The ends lost 5 bases at V and 5 bases at J; junction bases unmatched: 9. The CDR3 runs to 14 residues. CDR1 and CDR2 from the germline V gene are MNHEY and SMNVEV (reference sequence). This CDR3 is CASSPVRDRNEQYF. CDR3 bases: TGTGCCAGCAGTCCAGTCCGGGACAGAAACGAGCAGTACTTC.